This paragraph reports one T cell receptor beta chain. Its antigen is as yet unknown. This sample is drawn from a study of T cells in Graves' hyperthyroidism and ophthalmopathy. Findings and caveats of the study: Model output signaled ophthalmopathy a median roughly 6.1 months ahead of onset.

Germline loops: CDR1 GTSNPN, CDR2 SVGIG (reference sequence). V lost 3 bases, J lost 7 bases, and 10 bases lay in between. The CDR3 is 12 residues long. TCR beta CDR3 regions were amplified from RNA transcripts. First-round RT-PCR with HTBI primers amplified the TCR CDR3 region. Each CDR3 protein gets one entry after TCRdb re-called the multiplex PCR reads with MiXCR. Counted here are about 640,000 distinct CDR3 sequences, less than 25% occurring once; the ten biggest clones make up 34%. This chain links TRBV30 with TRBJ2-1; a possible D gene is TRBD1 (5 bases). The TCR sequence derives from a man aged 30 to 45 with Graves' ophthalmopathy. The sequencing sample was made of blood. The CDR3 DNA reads TGTGCCTGGAGCTCTCAGGGTAATGAGCAGTTCTTC. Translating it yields CAWSSQGNEQFF.